This T cell receptor beta chain was sequenced during a study of blood T cell repertoires in COVID-19. The data were produced by immunoSEQ multiplex PCR, yet TCRdb's version contains in-frame clones alone and is incomplete. In the table there are about 82,000 clones, around 83% of which are singletons. The junction had 4 bases not matched to a gene; V was cut back by 4 bases and J by 0 bases. The length of the CDR3 is 15 residues. CDR1 is SGHRS, CDR2 YFSETQ, per germline. The sequenced material came from peripheral blood. This TCR was sampled from a woman in her sixties or seventies with acute or convalescent COVID-19. The V and J genes are TRBV5-1 and TRBJ2-3, with 8 bases matching TRBD2. The CDR3, as DNA: TGCGCCAGCAGCCCAGGACTAGCAAGCACAGATACGCAGTATTTT. This gives the protein CASSPGLASTDTQYF.